Below are 26 T cell receptor beta chains sequenced from a single sample in a study of radiotherapy plus CTLA-4 blockade in lung cancer. The method was immunoSEQ multiplex PCR; TCRdb's version includes in-frame clones alone and lacks a portion of them. The table lists approximately 69,000 clones, approximately 80% of them singletons. The sequencing here drew on peripheral blood, taken from a patient treated with radiotherapy plus ipilimumab. Receptors were obtained from a human donor with non-small cell lung cancer who had a complete response to radiotherapy plus ipilimumab.

V is TRBV21-1 and J is TRBJ1-2; the DNA was not compared with TRBD1, the D call given in the table. TRBV21-1 corresponds to a pseudogene. The CDR3 has 17 residues. The DNA for the CDR3 is TGTGCCAGCAGCAAATGGGCGAAGGCAGAAGCTAACTATGGCTACACCTTC. It encodes CASSKWAKAEANYGYTF.

CDR3 sequence (DNA): TGTGCCAGCAGTTACTCGGGACTGAGCTCCTACAATGAGCAGTTCTTC. This gives the protein CASSYSGLSSYNEQFF. The rearrangement joins TRBV6-5 to TRBJ2-1; the D gene is possibly TRBD2 (6 bases). The CDR3 is made up of 16 amino acids. V lost 0 bases and J 0 bases, leaving 9 bases between the germline ends. Germline V lookup: CDR1 MNHEY, CDR2 SVGAGI.

The chain has TRBV2 and TRBJ1-2; D is possibly TRBD1 (5 bases). V was clipped by 7 bases and J by 4 bases, with 19 bases between them. The CDR3 length is 15 residues. Germline V gene data show CDR1 as SNHLY and CDR2 as FYNNEI. CDR3 in DNA: TGTGCCAGCAAGGTGGAGGGGCGCTACCTCTATGGCTACACCTTC. Its protein is CASKVEGRYLYGYTF.

The J gene is TRBJ2-7, the V gene TRBV19, with TRBD2 matching 11 bases. Germline V gives CDR1 LNHDA, CDR2 SQIVND (reference sequence). CDR3 length equals 14 residues. The V segment lost 5 bases and the J segment 3 bases; nucleotides outside the gene matches: 3. CDR3 nucleotides: TGTGCCAGTAGTTTAGCGGGAGGGGACTACGAGCAGTACGTC. It yields the protein CASSLAGGDYEQYV.

The chain recombines TRBV11-3 with TRBJ1-1; no reliable D call. Germline V gene lookup returns CDR1 SGHNT and CDR2 YENEEA. The ends were cut back, 1 base at V and 5 bases at J, with 11 bases in the middle. The length of the CDR3 is 14 residues. In nucleotides, the CDR3 is TGTGCCAGCAGCTTAGTTTCGGGCGGAACTGAAGCTTTCTTT. Protein product: CASSLVSGGTEAFF.

The sample holds one count of this clone. The chain carries TRBV7-9 and TRBJ1-4; no clear D. The V end lost 4 bases, the J end lost 8 bases, and 17 bases lay between the germline ends. The CDR3 contains 15 residues. Germline V gives CDR1 SEHNR, CDR2 FQNEAQ (reference sequence). The CDR3 bases are TGTGCCAGCAGCTACGCCAGGCCCGTGGGAGAAAAACTGTTTTTT. Amino acids: CASSYARPVGEKLFF.

The chain carries TRBV7-2 and TRBJ1-5, with a weak D call TRBD1 (5 bases). Germline CDR1 SGHTA, CDR2 FQGNSA. This CDR3 spans 15 amino acids. V dropped 5 bases and J dropped 0 bases, with 11 bases sitting between them. The CDR3 DNA is TGTGCCAGCAGCCAAGGTCAGGGTAGCAATCAGCCCCAGCATTTT. It codes for CASSQGQGSNQPQHF.

The CDR3 nucleotides are TGTGCCAGCAGCTTAGGACAGCTAGATACGCAGTATTTT. This encodes CASSLGQLDTQYF. J is TRBJ2-3 and V is TRBV5-4; maybe TRBD1 (6 bases). This CDR3 is built from 13 residues. V was clipped by 2 bases and J by 5 bases, with 9 bases between them. Germline CDR1 SGHNT, CDR2 YYREEE (reference sequence). Supplemented by reference TRBV5-4 and TRBJ2-3, the full variable domain reads ETGVTQSPTHLIKTRGQQVTLRCSSQSGHNTVSWYQQALGQGPQFIFQYYREEENGRGNFPPRFSGLQFPNYSSELNVNALELDDSALYLCASSLGQLDTQYFGPGTRLTVL.

The chain carries TRBV7-9 and TRBJ2-5; no reliable D call. This CDR3 comprises 11 residues. Between the trimmed V and J ends, which lost 5 bases and 5 bases, there was a span of 6 bases. Per the germline V gene, CDR1 is SEHNR and CDR2 is FQNEAQ (reference sequence). CDR3 sequence (DNA): TGTGCCAGCAGCCCCCTTGAGACCCAGTACTTC. This gives the protein CASSPLETQYF.

The rearrangement uses TRBV7-6 and TRBJ1-1; D not certain. Trimming removed 5 bases at V and 1 base at J, with 5 bases between. The length of the CDR3 is 12 residues. Germline values: CDR1 SGHVS, CDR2 FNYEAQ. CDR3 in amino acids: CASSHGNTEAFF. For the CDR3, the DNA is TGTGCCAGCAGCCACGGGAACACTGAAGCTTTCTTT.

This rearrangement joins TRBV28 to TRBJ2-7; a possible D gene is TRBD1 (6 bases). CDR3 size: 15 residues. Deletions cut 4 bases from V and 3 bases from J, with 16 bases between. The germline gives CDR1 MDHEN, CDR2 SYDVKM. The CDR3 sequence: CASSSQGVGVYEQYV. CDR3 DNA: TGTGCCAGCAGTTCACAGGGAGTGGGGGTCTACGAGCAGTACGTC.

This clone was observed once. The chain employs TRBV2 and TRBJ1-4; 9 nucleotides agree with TRBD1. This CDR3 spans 15 amino acids. Germline V lookup: CDR1 SNHLY, CDR2 FYNNEI. After removal of 6 bases from V and 5 bases from J, the junction contained 7 bases not matched to a gene. The CDR3 protein is CASRGTGIRNEKLFF. DNA for the CDR3: TGTGCCAGCAGGGGGACAGGGATTAGGAATGAAAAACTGTTTTTT.

The genes are TRBV19 and TRBJ1-5; D not certain. The CDR3 sequence is 14 residues long. Germline values: CDR1 LNHDA, CDR2 SQIVND (reference sequence). V was pared by 3 bases and J by 3 bases, with 9 bases between. For the CDR3, the DNA is TGTGCCAGTAGTATTAGGGATATCAATCAGCCCCAGCATTTT. Translated: CASSIRDINQPQHF.

The chain is built from TRBV30 and TRBJ2-4, with 7 bases lining up with TRBD2. Germline V CDR1 and CDR2: GTSNPN, SVGIG (reference sequence). The CDR3 spans 16 residues. Trimming cost V 2 bases and J 0 bases; bases outside gene matches: 7. The CDR3 DNA follows: TGTGCCTGGAGTCAGGTGACTAGCTCAGCCAAAAACATTCAGTACTTC. It is translated as CAWSQVTSSAKNIQYF.

The J gene is TRBJ2-1, the V gene TRBV29-1; 7 nucleotides match TRBD1. CDR1 and CDR2 (germline): SQVTM, ANQGSEA. The CDR3 is made up of 11 amino acids. J lost 8 bases, V lost 7 bases, and 5 bases had no gene match. CDR3 nucleotides: TGCAGCGGCTCGACAGGGTATGAGCAGTTCTTC. Translation: CSGSTGYEQFF.

The J gene is TRBJ2-5, the V gene TRBV5-5; 7 bases agree with TRBD1. CDR1 is SGHKS, CDR2 YYEKEE, per germline (reference sequence). The ends lost 4 bases at V and 2 bases at J; junction bases unmatched: 5. The CDR3 is made up of 14 amino acids. As DNA, the CDR3 is TGTGCCAGCAGCCATTGGGACAGACAAGAGACCCAGTACTTC. Amino acid sequence: CASSHWDRQETQYF.

The chain employs TRBV7-8 and TRBJ2-3, with TRBD1 as a possible D gene (5 bases). The CDR3 length is 19 residues. V lost 5 bases and J 1 base, leaving 25 bases between the germline ends. Germline loops: CDR1 SGHVS, CDR2 FQNEAQ. This chain's CDR3 is CASSARGPFEARGTDTQYF. Written as DNA, the CDR3 is TGTGCCAGCAGCGCCCGAGGACCTTTCGAGGCCAGGGGCACAGATACGCAGTATTTT.

The chain recombines TRBV18 with TRBJ1-1; D unresolved. The CDR3 loop spans 14 amino acids. Per germline, CDR1 KGHSH and CDR2 LQKENI. V lost 5 bases, J lost 3 bases, and 13 bases lay in between. CDR3 sequence (DNA): TGTGCCAGCTCAACCCGGACGGACCACACTGAAGCTTTCTTT. Its translation is CASSTRTDHTEAFF.

The chain has TRBV29-1 and TRBJ2-5; D remains ambiguous. The CDR3 consists of 14 residues. Trimming cost V 0 bases and J 5 bases, with 13 bases left between them. Germline CDR1 reads SQVTM; CDR2 reads ANQGSEA. Here the CDR3 DNA reads TGCAGCGTTGAAGATTGGGTAGGAAGGGAGACCCAGTACTTC. It is translated as CSVEDWVGRETQYF.

This rearrangement joins TRBV9 to TRBJ1-4; 7 bases are shared with TRBD1. CDR1 is SGDLS and CDR2 is YYNGEE in the germline V gene. The CDR3 extends over 15 amino acids. The V and J ends lost 3 bases and 8 bases, in that order; junction bases with no gene match: 10. CDR3 sequence: CASSASTLRGEKLFF. In DNA form, the CDR3 reads TGTGCCAGCAGCGCGTCGACTCTCAGGGGGGAAAAACTGTTTTTT.

The rearrangement uses TRBV7-8 and TRBJ2-5; D is perhaps TRBD1 (6 bases). The CDR3 is 15 amino acids. V lost 5 bases to trimming and J lost 5 bases, with 18 bases between them. Germline V CDR1 and CDR2: SGHVS, FQNEAQ. The CDR3 DNA is TGTGCCAGCAGCAAGACAACCCAGGGGATCGAGACCCAGTACTTC. Residues: CASSKTTQGIETQYF.

J is TRBJ2-5 and V is TRBV7-8; tentatively, D is TRBD1 (6 bases). Looked up from germline, CDR1 is SGHVS and CDR2 is FQNEAQ. With 5 bases removed from V and 14 bases from J, the gap between germline ends came to 18 bases. The CDR3 covers 12 residues. The CDR3 DNA follows: TGTGCCAGCAGCACCCAGGGGTTCGTCGACTACTTC. This sequence encodes CASSTQGFVDYF.

The V call is TRBV10-1, the J call TRBJ2-5; D gene uncertain. CDR1 is WNHNN and CDR2 is SYGVQD in the germline V gene (reference sequence). V shed 3 bases and J shed 5 bases, with 7 bases lying between them. The CDR3 is made up of 12 amino acids. The CDR3 sequence: CASSDGRETQYF. The CDR3 DNA reads as TGCGCCAGCAGTGATGGTAGGGAGACCCAGTACTTC.

J is TRBJ2-7 and V is TRBV15; D uncertain. Trimming took off 2 bases at V and 0 bases at J, with 5 bases between the two ends. In germline, CDR1 is LNHNV, CDR2 YYDKDF (reference sequence). The CDR3 has 13 residues. The CDR3 reads CATSRPPSYEQYV. The CDR3 nucleotides read TGTGCCACCAGCAGACCTCCCTCCTACGAGCAGTACGTC.

J is TRBJ1-1 and V is TRBV20-1; the D is unclear. Germline loops: CDR1 DFQATT, CDR2 SNEGSKA (reference sequence). Trimming stripped 3 bases from V and 4 bases from J, with 6 bases between. This CDR3 comprises 11 residues. CDR3 nucleotide sequence: TGCAGTGCTAGGGCAGGCACTGAAGCTTTCTTT. The encoded protein is CSARAGTEAFF.

The chain is built from TRBV19 and TRBJ1-2, with D unresolved. CDR1 and CDR2 (germline): LNHDA, SQIVND (reference sequence). This CDR3 is 12 amino acids long. The V end lost 4 bases, the J end lost 4 bases, and 7 bases lay between the germline ends. As DNA, the CDR3 is TGTGCCAGTAGTAAGCAGTCCTATGGCTACACCTTC. It translates to CASSKQSYGYTF.